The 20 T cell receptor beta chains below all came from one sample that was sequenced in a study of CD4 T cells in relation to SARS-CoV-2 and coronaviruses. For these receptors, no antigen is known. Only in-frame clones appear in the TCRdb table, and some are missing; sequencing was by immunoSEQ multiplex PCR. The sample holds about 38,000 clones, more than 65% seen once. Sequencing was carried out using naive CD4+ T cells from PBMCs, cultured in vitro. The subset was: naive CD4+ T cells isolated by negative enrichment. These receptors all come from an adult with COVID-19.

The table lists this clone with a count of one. CDR3 in DNA: TGTGCCAGTAGTACGAATAGCGGGAGGCAGTACTTC. This sequence encodes CASSTNSGRQYF. The chain combines TRBV19 with TRBJ2-7, with 9 bases matching TRBD2. The germline V gene encodes CDR1 LNHDA and CDR2 SQIVND (reference sequence). The CDR3 totals 12 residues. After removal of 4 bases from V and 9 bases from J, the junction contained 4 bases not matched to a gene.

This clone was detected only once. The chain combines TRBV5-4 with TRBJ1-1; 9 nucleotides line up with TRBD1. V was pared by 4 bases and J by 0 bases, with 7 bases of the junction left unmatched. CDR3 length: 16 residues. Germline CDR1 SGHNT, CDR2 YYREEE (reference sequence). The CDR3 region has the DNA TGTGCCAGCAGCGACTCCGGGACAGGGCTGAACACTGAAGCTTTCTTT. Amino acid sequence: CASSDSGTGLNTEAFF.

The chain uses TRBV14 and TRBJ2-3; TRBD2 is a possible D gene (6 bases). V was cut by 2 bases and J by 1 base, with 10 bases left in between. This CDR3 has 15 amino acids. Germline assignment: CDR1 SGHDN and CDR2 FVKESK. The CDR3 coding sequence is TGTGCCAGCAGCCAACGACTAGGACGCACAGATACGCAGTATTTT. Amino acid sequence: CASSQRLGRTDTQYF.

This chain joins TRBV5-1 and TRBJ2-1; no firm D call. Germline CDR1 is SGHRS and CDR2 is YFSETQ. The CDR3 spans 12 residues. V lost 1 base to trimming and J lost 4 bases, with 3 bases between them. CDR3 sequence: CASSLQYNEQFF. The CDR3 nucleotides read TGCGCCAGCAGCTTGCAGTACAATGAGCAGTTCTTC.

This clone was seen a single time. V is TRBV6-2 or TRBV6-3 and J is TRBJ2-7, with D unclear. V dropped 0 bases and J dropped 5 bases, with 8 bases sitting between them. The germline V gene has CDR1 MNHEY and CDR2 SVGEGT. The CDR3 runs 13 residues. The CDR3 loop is CASSYSEGHEQYF. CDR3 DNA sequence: TGTGCCAGCAGTTACTCCGAAGGCCACGAGCAGTACTTC.

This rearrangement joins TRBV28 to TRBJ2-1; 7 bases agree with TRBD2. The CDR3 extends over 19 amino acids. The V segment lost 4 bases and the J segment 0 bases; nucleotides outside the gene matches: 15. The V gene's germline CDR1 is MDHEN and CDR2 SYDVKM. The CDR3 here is CASSWGWTRSTYSYNEQFF. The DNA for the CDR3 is TGTGCCAGCAGTTGGGGTTGGACTAGGTCGACCTACTCCTACAATGAGCAGTTCTTC.

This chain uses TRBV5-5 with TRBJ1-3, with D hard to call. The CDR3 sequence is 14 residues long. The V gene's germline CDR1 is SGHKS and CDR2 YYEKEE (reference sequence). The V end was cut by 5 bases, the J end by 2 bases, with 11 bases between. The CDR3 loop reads CASRSTKAGNTIYF. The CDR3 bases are TGTGCCAGCAGATCGACAAAAGCTGGAAACACCATATATTTT. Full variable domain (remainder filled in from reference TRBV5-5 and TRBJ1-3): DAGVTQSPTHLIKTRGQQVTLRCSPISGHKSVSWYQQVLGQGPQFIFQYYEKEERGRGNFPDRFSARQFPNYSSELNVNALLLGDSALYLCASRSTKAGNTIYFGEGSWLTVV.

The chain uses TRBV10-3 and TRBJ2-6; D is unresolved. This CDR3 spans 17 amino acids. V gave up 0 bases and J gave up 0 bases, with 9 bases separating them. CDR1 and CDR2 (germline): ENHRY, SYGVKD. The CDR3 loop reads CAISESIGSSGANVLTF. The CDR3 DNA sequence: TGTGCCATCAGTGAGTCGATAGGAAGCTCTGGGGCCAACGTCCTGACTTTC.

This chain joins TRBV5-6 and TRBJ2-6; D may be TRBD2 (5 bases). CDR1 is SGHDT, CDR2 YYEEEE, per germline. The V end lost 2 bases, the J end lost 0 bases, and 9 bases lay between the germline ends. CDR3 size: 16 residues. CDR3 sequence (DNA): TGTGCCAGCAGCTTTGGACTGTTCTCTGGGGCCAACGTCCTGACTTTC. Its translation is CASSFGLFSGANVLTF.

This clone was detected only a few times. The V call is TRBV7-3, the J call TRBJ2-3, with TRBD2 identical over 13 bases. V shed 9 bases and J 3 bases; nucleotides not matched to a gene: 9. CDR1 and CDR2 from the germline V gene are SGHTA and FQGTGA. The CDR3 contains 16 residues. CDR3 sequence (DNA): TGTGCCAGTAGGCCAGGGGGACTAGCGGGGACAGATACGCAGTATTTT. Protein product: CASRPGGLAGTDTQYF.

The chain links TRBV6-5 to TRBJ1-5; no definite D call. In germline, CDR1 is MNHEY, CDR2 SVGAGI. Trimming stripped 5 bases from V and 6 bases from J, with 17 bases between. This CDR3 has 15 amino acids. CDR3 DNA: TGTGCCAGCAGTATCACCTTCGGGCGCGGTCAGCCCCAGCATTTT. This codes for CASSITFGRGQPQHF.

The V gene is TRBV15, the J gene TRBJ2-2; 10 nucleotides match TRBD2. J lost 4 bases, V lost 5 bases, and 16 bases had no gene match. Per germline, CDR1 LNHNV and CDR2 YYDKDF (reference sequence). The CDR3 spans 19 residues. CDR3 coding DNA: TGTGCCACCAGCGACTCCAACGACAGGGGACTAGCGTTCACCGGGGAGCTGTTTTTT. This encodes CATSDSNDRGLAFTGELFF.

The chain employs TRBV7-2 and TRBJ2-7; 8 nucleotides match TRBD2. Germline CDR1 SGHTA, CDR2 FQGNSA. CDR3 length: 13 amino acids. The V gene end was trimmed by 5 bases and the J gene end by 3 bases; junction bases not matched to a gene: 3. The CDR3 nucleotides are TGTGCCAGCAGCCCTACTAGCGGCTACGAGCAGTACTTC. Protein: CASSPTSGYEQYF.

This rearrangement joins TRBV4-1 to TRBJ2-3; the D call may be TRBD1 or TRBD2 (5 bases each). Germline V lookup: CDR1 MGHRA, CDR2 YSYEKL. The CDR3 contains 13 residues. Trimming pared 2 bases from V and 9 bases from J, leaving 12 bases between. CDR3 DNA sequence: TGCGCCAGCAGCCAATTGGGGCCGGGAACGCAGTATTTT. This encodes CASSQLGPGTQYF.

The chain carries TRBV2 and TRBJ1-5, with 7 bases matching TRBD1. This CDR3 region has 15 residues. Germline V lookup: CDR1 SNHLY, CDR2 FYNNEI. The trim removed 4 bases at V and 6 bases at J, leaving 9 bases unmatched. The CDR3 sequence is CASSARTGSSQPQHF. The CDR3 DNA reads TGTGCCAGCAGTGCCCGGACAGGTTCCAGTCAGCCCCAGCATTTT.

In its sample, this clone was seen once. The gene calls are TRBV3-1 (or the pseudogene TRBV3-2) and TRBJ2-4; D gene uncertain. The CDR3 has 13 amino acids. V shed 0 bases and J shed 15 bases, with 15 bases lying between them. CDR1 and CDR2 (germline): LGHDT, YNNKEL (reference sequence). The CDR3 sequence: CASSQDRQTSPYF. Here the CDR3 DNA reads TGTGCCAGCAGCCAAGATCGGCAGACCAGCCCGTACTTC.

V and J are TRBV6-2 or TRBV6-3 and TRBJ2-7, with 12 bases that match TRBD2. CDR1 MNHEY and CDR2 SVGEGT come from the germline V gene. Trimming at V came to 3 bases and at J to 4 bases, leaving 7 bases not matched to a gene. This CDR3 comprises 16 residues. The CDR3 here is CASSYSPTSGSYEQYF. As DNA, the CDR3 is TGTGCCAGCAGTTATTCTCCGACTAGCGGGAGTTACGAGCAGTACTTC.

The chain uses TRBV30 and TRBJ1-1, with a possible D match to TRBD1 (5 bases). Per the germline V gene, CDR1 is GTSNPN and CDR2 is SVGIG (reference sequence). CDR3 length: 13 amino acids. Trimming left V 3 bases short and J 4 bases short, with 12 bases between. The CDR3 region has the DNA TGTGCCTGGAGATCCAGGGCCGGCACTGAAGCTTTCTTT. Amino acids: CAWRSRAGTEAFF.

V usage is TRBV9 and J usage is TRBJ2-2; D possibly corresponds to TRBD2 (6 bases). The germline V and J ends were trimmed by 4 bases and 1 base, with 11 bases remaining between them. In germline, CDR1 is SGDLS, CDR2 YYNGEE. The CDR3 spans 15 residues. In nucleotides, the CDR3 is TGTGCCAGCAGCACCCGGGACTTGAACACCGGGGAGCTGTTTTTT. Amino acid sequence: CASSTRDLNTGELFF.

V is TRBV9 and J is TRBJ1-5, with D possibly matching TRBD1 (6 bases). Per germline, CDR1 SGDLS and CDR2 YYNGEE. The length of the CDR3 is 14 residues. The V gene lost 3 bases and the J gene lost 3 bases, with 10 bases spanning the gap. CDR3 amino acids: CASSARGYNQPQHF. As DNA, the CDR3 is TGTGCCAGCAGCGCGAGGGGGTACAATCAGCCCCAGCATTTT. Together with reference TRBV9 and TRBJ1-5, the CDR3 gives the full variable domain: DSGVTQTPKHLITATGQRVTLRCSPRSGDLSVYWYQQSLDQGLQFLIQYYNGEERAKGNILERFSAQQFPDLHSELNLSSLELGDSALYFCASSARGYNQPQHFGDGTRLSIL.